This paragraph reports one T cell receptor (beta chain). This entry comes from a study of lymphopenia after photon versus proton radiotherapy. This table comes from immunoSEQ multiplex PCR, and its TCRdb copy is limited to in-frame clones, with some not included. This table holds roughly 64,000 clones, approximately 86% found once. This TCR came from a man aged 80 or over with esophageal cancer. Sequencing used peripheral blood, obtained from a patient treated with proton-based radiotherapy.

The CDR3: CATSRGSGDYEQYF. Here the CDR3 DNA reads TGTGCCACCAGCAGAGGTAGCGGGGATTACGAGCAGTACTTC. J is TRBJ2-7 and V is TRBV15; 8 bases map to TRBD2. Trimming cost V 1 base and J 4 bases; bases outside gene matches: 3. The CDR3 contains 14 residues. Germline V CDR1 and CDR2: LNHNV, YYDKDF (reference sequence).